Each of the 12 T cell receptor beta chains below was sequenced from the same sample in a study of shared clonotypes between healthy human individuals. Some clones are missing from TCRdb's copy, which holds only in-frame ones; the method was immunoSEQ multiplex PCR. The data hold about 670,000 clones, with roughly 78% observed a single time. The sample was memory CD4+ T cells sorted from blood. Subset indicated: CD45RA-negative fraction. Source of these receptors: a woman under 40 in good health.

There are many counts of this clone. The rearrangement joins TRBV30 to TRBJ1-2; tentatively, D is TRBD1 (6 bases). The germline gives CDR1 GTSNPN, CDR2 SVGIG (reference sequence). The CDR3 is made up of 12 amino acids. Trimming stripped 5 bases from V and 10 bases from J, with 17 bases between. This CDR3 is CAWSVGGWDYTF. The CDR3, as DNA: TGTGCCTGGTCCGTAGGGGGATGGGACTACACCTTC.

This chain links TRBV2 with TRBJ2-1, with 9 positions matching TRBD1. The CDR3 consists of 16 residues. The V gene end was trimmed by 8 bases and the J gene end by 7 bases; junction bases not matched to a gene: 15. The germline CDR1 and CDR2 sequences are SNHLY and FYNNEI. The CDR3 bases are TGTGCCAGCCGACTTGAACAGGACAGGGGATGGAATGAGCAGTTCTTC. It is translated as CASRLEQDRGWNEQFF.

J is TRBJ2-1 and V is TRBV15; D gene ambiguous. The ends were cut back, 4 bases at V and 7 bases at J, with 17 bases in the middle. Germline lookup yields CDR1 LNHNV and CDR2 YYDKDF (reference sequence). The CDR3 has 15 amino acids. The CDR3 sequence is CATSIWASSRNEQFF. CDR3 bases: TGTGCCACCAGCATCTGGGCTTCGTCCCGGAATGAGCAGTTCTTC.

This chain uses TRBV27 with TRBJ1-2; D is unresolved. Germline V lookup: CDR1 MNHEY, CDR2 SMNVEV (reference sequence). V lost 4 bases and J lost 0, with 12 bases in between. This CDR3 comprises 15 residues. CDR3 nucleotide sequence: TGTGCCAGCAGTTCCCCGTCATCCACTAACTATGGCTACACCTTC. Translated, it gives CASSSPSSTNYGYTF.

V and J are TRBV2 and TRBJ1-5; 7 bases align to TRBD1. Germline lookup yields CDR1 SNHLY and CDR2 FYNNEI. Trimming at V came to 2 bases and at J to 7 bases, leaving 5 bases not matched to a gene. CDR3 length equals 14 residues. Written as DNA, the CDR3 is TGTGCCAGCAGTGAAATAAGGGGGCCACAGCCCCAGCATTTT. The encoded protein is CASSEIRGPQPQHF.

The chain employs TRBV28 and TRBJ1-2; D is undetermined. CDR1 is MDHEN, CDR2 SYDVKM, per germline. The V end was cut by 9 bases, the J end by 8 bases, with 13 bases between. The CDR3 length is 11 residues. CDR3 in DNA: TGTGCCAGTAGCCTCAACGAGGGCTACACCTTC. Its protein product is CASSLNEGYTF.

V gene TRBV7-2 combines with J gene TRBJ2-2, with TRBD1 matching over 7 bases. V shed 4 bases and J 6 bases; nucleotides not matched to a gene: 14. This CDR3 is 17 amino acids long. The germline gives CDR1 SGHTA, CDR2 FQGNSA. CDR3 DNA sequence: TGTGCCAGCAGCTCAGACAGGGTAGGGGGCGCGTCCGGGGAGCTGTTTTTT. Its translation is CASSSDRVGGASGELFF.

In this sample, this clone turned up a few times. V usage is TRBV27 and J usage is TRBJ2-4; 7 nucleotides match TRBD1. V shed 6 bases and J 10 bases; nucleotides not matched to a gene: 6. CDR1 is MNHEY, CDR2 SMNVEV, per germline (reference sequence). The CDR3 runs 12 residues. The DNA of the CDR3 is TGTGCCAGCAGGACGGGACAGCATATTCAGTACTTC. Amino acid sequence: CASRTGQHIQYF.

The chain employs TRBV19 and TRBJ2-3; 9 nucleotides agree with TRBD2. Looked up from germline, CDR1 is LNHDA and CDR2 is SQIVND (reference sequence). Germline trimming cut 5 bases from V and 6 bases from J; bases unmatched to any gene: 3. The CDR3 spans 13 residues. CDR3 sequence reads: CASSAAGGDTQYF. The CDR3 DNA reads TGTGCCAGTAGTGCTGCGGGGGGGGATACGCAGTATTTT.

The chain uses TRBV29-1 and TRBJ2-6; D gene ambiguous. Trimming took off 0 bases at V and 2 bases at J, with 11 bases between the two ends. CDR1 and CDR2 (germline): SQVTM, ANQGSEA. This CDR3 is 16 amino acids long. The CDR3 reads CSVEDLGNPGANVLTF. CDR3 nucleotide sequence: TGCAGCGTTGAAGATTTGGGGAACCCTGGGGCCAACGTCCTGACTTTC.

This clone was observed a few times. In DNA form, the CDR3 reads TGTGCCAGTAGTATAGGGGGGAGTTCAGGAGAGACCCAGTACTTC. This encodes CASSIGGSSGETQYF. The chain combines TRBV19 with TRBJ2-5; D tentatively fits TRBD1 or TRBD2 (5 bases each). The CDR3 is 15 residues long. Trimming removed 1 base at V and 4 bases at J, with 13 bases between. Per germline, CDR1 LNHDA and CDR2 SQIVND (reference sequence).

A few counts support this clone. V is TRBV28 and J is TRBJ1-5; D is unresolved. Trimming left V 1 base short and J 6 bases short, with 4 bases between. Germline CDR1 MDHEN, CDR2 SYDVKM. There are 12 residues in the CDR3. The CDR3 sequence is CASSLFAQPQHF. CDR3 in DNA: TGTGCCAGCAGTTTATTTGCTCAGCCCCAGCATTTT.